The 7 T cell receptor beta chains below all came from one sample that was sequenced in a study of Ad26.COV2.S vaccination and SARS-CoV-2 variants. Treatment denoted: some 20 received Ad26.COV2.S at low or high dose, single or two shots; about 5 received placebo; per-sample allocation not given. On day 63 after the first injection, vaccine and placebo recipients gave samples. The protocol was immunoSEQ multiplex PCR, while the TCRdb copy is restricted to in-frame clones and leaves out a portion. The sample records under 400,000 clones, around nine tenths being singletons. This material consisted of peripheral blood, taken in a trial of Ad26.COV2.S vaccine versus placebo. The receptors stem from a person between 18 and 65 years old who received the Ad26.COV2.S COVID-19 vaccine or a placebo.

This sequence joins TRBV6-5 and TRBJ2-5; 9 positions match TRBD1. This CDR3 comprises 15 residues. The J segment lost 5 bases and the V segment lost 5 bases, leaving 9 bases of the junction unmatched. Germline V gene data show CDR1 as MNHEY and CDR2 as SVGAGI. The CDR3 sequence is CASSPWTGEGETQYF. CDR3 DNA sequence: TGTGCCAGCAGTCCCTGGACAGGGGAGGGTGAGACCCAGTACTTC.

The chain is built from TRBV10-3 and TRBJ1-2, with no clear D. The ends were cut back, 0 bases at V and 0 bases at J, with 14 bases in the middle. The CDR3 covers 17 residues. From germline, CDR1 is ENHRY and CDR2 SYGVKD. The CDR3 sequence: CAISESTRPVPNYGYTF. The CDR3 nucleotides are TGTGCCATCAGTGAGTCGACTAGGCCTGTCCCTAACTATGGCTACACCTTC.

This clone was seen just once. The chain links TRBV18 to TRBJ1-4, with D uncertain. Trimming took 2 bases from V and 2 from J, leaving 12 bases between them. The CDR3 is 16 residues long. The germline gives CDR1 KGHSH, CDR2 LQKENI. CDR3 sequence reads: CASSPIPGSTNEKLFF. The CDR3 coding sequence is TGTGCCAGCTCACCAATTCCCGGGAGCACTAATGAAAAACTGTTTTTT. The full variable domain, in which reference TRBV18 and TRBJ1-4 provide the parts outside the CDR3, is NAGVMQNPRHLVRRRGQEARLRCSPMKGHSHVYWYRQLPEEGLKFMVYLQKENIIDESGMPKERFSAEFPKEGPSILRIQQVVRGDSAAYFCASSPIPGSTNEKLFFGSGTQLSVL.

With respect to this clone: Other DNA sequences within the sample encode an identical CDR3. The V and J genes are TRBV12-3 or TRBV12-4 and TRBJ2-7; 7 bases line up with TRBD1. V was clipped by 5 bases and J by 0 bases; unmatched bases: 1. CDR3 length: 13 residues. This CDR3 is CASSRDSSYEQYF. CDR3 coding DNA: TGTGCCAGCAGTCGGGACAGCTCCTACGAGCAGTACTTC.

This clone was seen only a few times. V usage is TRBV5-6 and J usage is TRBJ1-5; TRBD1 is a possible D gene (6 bases). V lost 0 bases and J 5 bases, leaving 9 bases between the germline ends. The CDR3 sequence is 14 residues long. Germline V gives CDR1 SGHDT, CDR2 YYEEEE. The DNA of the CDR3 is TGTGCCAGCAGCTTGGGGCAGGGGTATCAGCCCCAGCATTTT. Translated: CASSLGQGYQPQHF.

This clone turned up a few times. The J gene is TRBJ2-5, the V gene TRBV4-2; the D call may be TRBD1 or TRBD2 (5 bases each). CDR1 and CDR2 (germline): LGHNA, YNFKEQ. This CDR3 contains 15 residues. Between the trimmed V and J ends, which lost 3 bases and 3 bases, there was a span of 14 bases. Written as DNA, the CDR3 is TGTGCCAGCAGCCAGACCGGGACGGTGAAAGAGACCCAGTACTTC. This encodes CASSQTGTVKETQYF.

The V gene is TRBV7-9, the J gene TRBJ2-2, with D unresolved. Trimming cost V 2 bases and J 2 bases, with 9 bases left between them. Germline CDR1 is SEHNR and CDR2 is FQNEAQ (reference sequence). The CDR3 has 15 residues. The CDR3 nucleotides are TGTGCCAGCAGCTTAAAGAGGTTCAACACCGGGGAGCTGTTTTTT. Protein product: CASSLKRFNTGELFF.